Listed here are 27 T cell receptor beta chains from one sample, sequenced in a study of T-cell memory formation after mild COVID-19. Using its own MiXCR run on the 5' RACE reads, TCRdb lists one record per CDR3 protein. The table includes about 440,000 distinct CDR3 sequences, 15% to 20% detected once. Sequenced sample: PBMCs or a T cell subset sorted from them (not recorded which). All receptors come from an adult woman who had mild COVID-19 (a few samples of this study predate the infection). Cell type and time point are not known.

The rearrangement joins TRBV29-1 to TRBJ2-2; D call uncertain. The CDR3 is made up of 14 amino acids. Germline loops: CDR1 SQVTM, CDR2 ANQGSEA. The V end lost 7 bases, the J end lost 6 bases, and 18 bases lay between the germline ends. The CDR3 bases are TGCAGCGCCCAATCCGGATTCCGGGCCGGGGAGCTGTTTTTT. This translates into CSAQSGFRAGELFF.

The chain has TRBV7-8 and TRBJ2-7; 7 bases are shared with TRBD1. The CDR3 has 16 residues. Trimming at V came to 1 base and at J to 0 bases, leaving 6 bases not matched to a gene. The germline V gene encodes CDR1 SGHVS and CDR2 FQNEAQ. The CDR3 reads CASSLGGQVISYEQYF. The CDR3 bases are TGTGCCAGCAGCTTAGGAGGACAGGTTATCTCCTACGAGCAGTACTTC. Full variable domain (remainder filled in from reference TRBV7-8 and TRBJ2-7): GAGVSQSPRYKVAKRGQDVALRCDPISGHVSLFWYQQALGQGPEFLTYFQNEAQLDKSGLPSDRFFAERPEGSVSTLKIQRTQQEDSAVYLCASSLGGQVISYEQYFGPGTRLTVT.

This sequence joins TRBV27 and TRBJ1-1; D might be TRBD1 (5 bases). CDR1 MNHEY and CDR2 SMNVEV come from the germline V gene (reference sequence). This CDR3 spans 15 amino acids. V was cut by 2 bases and J by 0 bases, with 10 bases left in between. CDR3 residues: CASSLATTVNTEAFF. The CDR3 DNA is TGTGCCAGCAGTTTAGCGACGACAGTGAACACTGAAGCTTTCTTT.

The chain is built from TRBV3-1 and TRBJ2-3; 14 bases map to TRBD2. The CDR3 consists of 17 residues. Germline CDR1 LGHDT, CDR2 YNNKEL (reference sequence). V lost 0 bases, J lost 4 bases, and 3 bases stayed unmatched. The DNA of the CDR3 is TGTGCCAGCAGCCAAGACCGGGGACTAGCGGGAGCAGATACGCAGTATTTT. This encodes CASSQDRGLAGADTQYF.

This clonotype was found a few times. The chain's CDR3 is CASSQVLSTDSPNNEQFF. The CDR3 DNA reads TGTGCCAGCAGCCAAGTTCTTTCGACAGACAGTCCCAACAATGAGCAGTTCTTC. The gene calls are TRBV4-2 and TRBJ2-1; maybe TRBD1 (5 bases). V was pared by 1 base and J by 5 bases, with 21 bases between. There are 18 residues in the CDR3. CDR1 and CDR2 from the germline V gene are LGHNA and YNFKEQ.

This clonotype has just a few counts. One junction end does not reproduce the germline sequence, and a read error may be involved. The CDR3 DNA reads as TGCAGTGCTAGTGCGGGGGGCCAAGTGACCCAGTACTTC. It yields the protein CSASAGGQVTQYF. This rearrangement joins TRBV20-1 to TRBJ2-5, with TRBD2 matching 8 bases. CDR3 length equals 13 residues. Germline V gene lookup returns CDR1 DFQATT and CDR2 SNEGSKA (reference sequence).

This chain joins TRBV3-1 and TRBJ2-1, with D perhaps assigned TRBD1 or TRBD2 (6 bases each). The CDR3 is 13 amino acids. CDR1 is LGHDT, CDR2 YNNKEL, per germline (reference sequence). The V end was cut by 1 base, the J end by 10 bases, with 11 bases between. This chain's CDR3 is CASSQGAGGEQFF. The DNA for the CDR3 is TGTGCCAGCAGCCAAGGGGCCGGGGGCGAGCAGTTCTTC.

This clonotype has more than one count but fewer than ten. The rearrangement joins TRBV15 to TRBJ1-5, with TRBD1 as a possible D gene (6 bases). From germline, CDR1 is LNHNV and CDR2 YYDKDF (reference sequence). Trimming removed 3 bases from V and 11 bases from J, with 17 bases in between. This CDR3 has 14 residues. The CDR3 is CATSSDATGLSQHF. The CDR3 DNA reads as TGTGCCACCAGCAGCGATGCTACAGGGTTATCCCAGCATTTT. Filled out from reference TRBV15 and TRBJ1-5, the complete variable domain reads DAMVIQNPRYQVTQFGKPVTLSCSQTLNHNVMYWYQQKSSQAPKLLFHYYDKDFNNEADTPDNFQSRRPNTSFCFLDIRSPGLGDTAMYLCATSSDATGLSQHFGDGTRLSIL.

J is TRBJ2-7 and V is TRBV6-2 or TRBV6-3, with 10 bases matching TRBD1. Germline values: CDR1 MNHEY, CDR2 SVGEGT. The CDR3 runs to 15 residues. The V gene end was trimmed by 7 bases and the J gene end by 6 bases; junction bases not matched to a gene: 12. CDR3 sequence: CASISTGTGVGEQYF. Written as DNA, the CDR3 is TGTGCCAGCATTTCCACCGGGACAGGGGTAGGCGAGCAGTACTTC.

This clonotype was detected a few times. The chain uses TRBV6-2 or TRBV6-3 and TRBJ2-7; tentative D call: TRBD2 (6 bases). Between the trimmed V and J ends, which lost 2 bases and 6 bases, there was a span of 11 bases. This CDR3 is 13 amino acids long. Germline CDR1 and CDR2: MNHEY and SVGEGT. The CDR3 region is CASSYHPGSEQYF. The CDR3 coding sequence is TGTGCCAGCAGTTACCACCCCGGGAGCGAGCAGTACTTC.

This clonotype was picked up a small number of times. The chain recombines TRBV9 with TRBJ2-3; no clear D. This CDR3 is built from 14 residues. CDR1 SGDLS and CDR2 YYNGEE come from the germline V gene. V was pared by 4 bases and J by 2 bases, with 11 bases between. The CDR3 DNA reads as TGTGCCAGCAGCTATTCGGCGTTCACAGATACGCAGTATTTT. This gives the protein CASSYSAFTDTQYF.

This clonotype was picked up a small number of times. The rearrangement joins TRBV7-3 to TRBJ2-7; the D gene is possibly TRBD1 (6 bases). V lost 7 bases, J lost 7 bases, and 17 bases lay in between. Germline assignment: CDR1 SGHTA and CDR2 FQGTGA. CDR3 length: 13 residues. The DNA of the CDR3 is TGTGCCAGCACGGGACACCATGGGGGAGAGCAGTACTTC. This codes for CASTGHHGGEQYF.

This clonotype was observed many times. This chain connects TRBV12-3 or TRBV12-4 to TRBJ1-5; 8 bases align to TRBD1. The CDR3 loop spans 13 amino acids. V was clipped by 6 bases and J by 7 bases; unmatched bases: 5. CDR3 nucleotides: TGTGCCAGCAGATTCGACAGGGGACAGCCCCAGCATTTT. Its translation is CASRFDRGQPQHF.

This clonotype occurred a few times. This chain links TRBV4-1 with TRBJ2-7; 9 positions match TRBD1. Germline CDR1 is MGHRA and CDR2 is YSYEKL. The CDR3 has 14 residues. After removal of 9 bases from V and 0 bases from J, the junction contained 6 bases not matched to a gene. The CDR3 DNA is TGCGCCAGTCGGGGGACAGGGAGCTCCTACGAGCAGTACTTC. Amino acids: CASRGTGSSYEQYF.

CDR3: CASSRSGTGVAETQYF. The DNA for the CDR3 is TGTGCCAGCAGTCGCTCCGGGACAGGGGTGGCGGAGACCCAGTACTTC. The chain joins TRBV28 to TRBJ2-5, with 10 bases identical to TRBD1. Germline V gene lookup returns CDR1 MDHEN and CDR2 SYDVKM. With 5 bases clipped from V and 5 bases from J, the junction kept 11 bases outside the gene matches. This CDR3 spans 16 amino acids.

The table lists this clonotype with a few counts. This chain links TRBV20-1 with TRBJ1-2, with D unresolved. Germline V gives CDR1 DFQATT, CDR2 SNEGSKA (reference sequence). The CDR3 loop spans 11 amino acids. Trimming shortened V by 7 bases and J by 1 base, and 7 bases separated the two germline ends. CDR3 residues: CSVENNYGYTF. CDR3 sequence (DNA): TGCAGTGTAGAGAATAACTATGGCTACACCTTC.

V gene TRBV19 combines with J gene TRBJ2-1; D is unresolved. CDR1 is LNHDA, CDR2 SQIVND, per germline (reference sequence). The CDR3 is made up of 14 amino acids. The V end lost 5 bases, the J end lost 6 bases, and 14 bases lay between the germline ends. CDR3 protein: CASSSPLSANEQFF. The CDR3 DNA follows: TGTGCCAGTAGTTCTCCCTTGTCGGCCAATGAGCAGTTCTTC.

This clonotype was seen ten or more times. CDR3 sequence (DNA): TGTGCCAGCAGCTTAAGTGGGGAGCAGTACTTC. Translation gives CASSLSGEQYF. This rearrangement joins TRBV7-6 to TRBJ2-7; D unclear. From germline, CDR1 is SGHVS and CDR2 FNYEAQ. The CDR3 covers 11 residues. The V and J ends lost 2 bases and 7 bases respectively, with 6 bases between them.

This clonotype was detected a few times. The chain carries TRBV12-3 or TRBV12-4 and TRBJ2-2, with D possibly TRBD2 on 5 matching bases. The CDR3 is made up of 16 amino acids. V lost 8 bases to trimming and J lost 5 bases, with 21 bases between them. The CDR3 DNA follows: TGTGCCAGCCGCCAAAGTCCTAGAGGGCCGACCGGGGAGCTGTTTTTT. This encodes CASRQSPRGPTGELFF.

The chain links TRBV10-3 to TRBJ1-1, with 10 bases that match TRBD1. From germline, CDR1 is ENHRY and CDR2 SYGVKD. The V and J ends lost 6 bases and 3 bases, in that order; junction bases with no gene match: 7. This CDR3 comprises 15 residues. Written as DNA, the CDR3 is TGTGCCATCAGGGATCGACAGGGGGCGGACACTGAAGCTTTCTTT. Translation gives CAIRDRQGADTEAFF.

This clonotype was found a few times. The CDR3 protein is CAIRGDSNQPQHF. CDR3 sequence (DNA): TGTGCCATCAGGGGGGATAGCAATCAGCCCCAGCATTTT. The V gene is TRBV10-3, the J gene TRBJ1-5; D may be TRBD1 (5 bases). The germline CDR1 and CDR2 sequences are ENHRY and SYGVKD. The CDR3 is made up of 13 amino acids. Trimming took 6 bases from V and 0 from J, leaving 6 bases between them.

This chain connects TRBV7-6 to TRBJ2-3; D tentatively fits TRBD1 or TRBD2 (5 bases each). The CDR3 is 15 residues long. Germline loops: CDR1 SGHVS, CDR2 FNYEAQ. Trimming removed 6 bases at V and 5 bases at J, with 18 bases between. The CDR3 region is CASSLGPGYLDTQYF. DNA of the CDR3: TGTGCCAGCAGTCTGGGACCAGGGTACTTAGATACGCAGTATTTT.

A few counts support this clonotype. Here the CDR3 DNA reads TGTGCCAGCAGCCTGGACGGTGGTGACACTGAAGCTTTCTTT. This translates into CASSLDGGDTEAFF. The chain uses TRBV3-1 and TRBJ1-1; no definite D call. Trimming removed 4 bases from V and 3 bases from J, with 12 bases in between. Germline values: CDR1 LGHDT, CDR2 YNNKEL (reference sequence). The CDR3 is made up of 14 amino acids.

A few counts support this clonotype. J is TRBJ2-1 and V is TRBV23-1; D unresolved. TRBV23-1 is designated an ORF whose function remains uncertain. This CDR3 contains 16 residues. Trimming cost V 2 bases and J 3 bases, with 14 bases left between them. For the CDR3, the DNA is TGCGCCAGCAGTCAAAGAGATCAGGAATACTACAATGAGCAGTTCTTC. This encodes CASSQRDQEYYNEQFF.

Points on this clonotype: This sequence may be a read error, since a much larger clone differs from it by one base. The rearrangement joins TRBV5-1 to TRBJ1-1; D is unclear. V was trimmed by 4 bases and J by 0 bases, leaving 16 bases between them. This CDR3 contains 16 residues. Germline lookup yields CDR1 SGHRS and CDR2 YFSETQ. The CDR3 DNA is TGCGCCAGCAGCCTCCATGGTAGGAGCATGAACACTGAAGCTTTCTTT. Protein product: CASSLHGRSMNTEAFF.

There are a few counts of this clonotype. This chain links TRBV12-3 or TRBV12-4 with TRBJ1-3; D is unresolved. V was pared by 5 bases and J by 4 bases, with 6 bases between. This CDR3 has 12 residues. The CDR3 sequence is CASSGAGNTIYF. CDR3 coding DNA: TGTGCCAGCAGTGGAGCGGGAAACACCATATATTTT.

In its sample, this clonotype was seen a few times. This chain connects TRBV7-6 to TRBJ2-2; 7 bases are shared with TRBD1. V shed 1 base, J shed 4 bases, and the junction held 3 bases outside the gene matches. Germline assignment: CDR1 SGHVS and CDR2 FNYEAQ. The CDR3 spans 15 residues. DNA for the CDR3: TGTGCCAGCAGCTTAGTGGGACAGCCCACCGGGGAGCTGTTTTTT. As protein: CASSLVGQPTGELFF.